The following is a T cell receptor beta chain sequence with its context. This sample is part of a study of shared clonotypes between healthy human individuals. The junction had 10 bases not matched to a gene; V was cut back by 5 bases and J by 6 bases. Germline loops: CDR1 SGHTA, CDR2 FQGNSA. This CDR3 is built from 16 residues. This table comes from immunoSEQ multiplex PCR, and its TCRdb copy is limited to in-frame clones, with some not included. Of approximately 2,200,000 clones in the sample, more than 85% are singletons; the top ten hold around 1.7%. Naive CD8 populations comprised CD45RO-negative cells positively selected for CCR7, excluding terminally differentiated effector memory CD45RA+ cells.

The TCR originated in a man aged 18 to 29 in good health. Some clones in this sample may be carry-over from other donors' samples. Material: naive CD8+ T cells from PBMCs. V is TRBV7-2 and J is TRBJ2-3, with TRBD2 matching over 11 bases. The CDR3 DNA follows: TGTGCCAGCAGCGAAAAACTAGCGGGAGTCGGGGATACGCAGTATTTT. It specifies CASSEKLAGVGDTQYF.